This TCR beta chain was captured in a study of CD8+ T cells in alopecia areata. Treatment in this sample: oral pan-JAK inhibitor, 5-10 mg twice daily. In regard to this clone: Its specificity is not known.

Whole-study results and caveats: Normal skin contains resident alphabeta T cells, and these are also sequenced in scalp samples.

CDR3 length: 12 amino acids. CDR1 MNHNS and CDR2 SASEGT come from the germline V gene. V was pared by 6 bases and J by 14 bases, with 16 bases between. Extracted RNA was reverse transcribed into cDNA, the sequencing template. TCRdb keeps only in-frame clones here, not all; method: immunoSEQ multiplex PCR. This sample has about 180,000 clones, with roughly 50% found just once. The source material was CD8+ T cells sorted from blood, sampled at week 24, from a patient treated with tofacitinib. The chain couples TRBV6-1 to TRBJ1-4, with D tentatively TRBD1 (5 bases). This TCR was sampled from a human donor with alopecia areata. CDR3 in amino acids: CASRGSRQSLFF. The CDR3 nucleotides read TGTGCCAGCAGAGGCTCAAGACAGAGCCTGTTTTTT.